This T cell receptor beta chain was observed in a study of post-analysis software for immune sequencing data. Overall study results and limits: With TRBV5-6, TRBV5-1 and TRBV20-1 included, 4 or 5 TRBV segments were more frequent in patients than in controls.

V was shortened by 6 bases and J by 3 bases, with 11 bases between the two germline ends. This CDR3 is 13 amino acids long. A few counts support this clonotype. The antigen remains undetermined. Researchers reported that TCR beta cDNA libraries carried unique molecular identifiers. TCRdb analysed the PCR reads with MiXCR anew, one entry per CDR3 protein. The table lists hundreds of thousands of distinct CDR3 sequences, 55% to 60% of them singletons. The clonotype comes from a girl aged 2 to 10 with multiple sclerosis. The chain combines TRBV12-3 or TRBV12-4 with TRBJ1-1; D is undetermined. Sequences were obtained from blood. The CDR3, as DNA: TGTGCCAGCAGCCCTGGAGGGTACACTGAAGCTTTCTTT. As protein: CASSPGGYTEAFF.